The 32 T cell receptor beta chains presented below share a single source sample, sequenced in a study of CD8 T cells in Susac syndrome (dated by TCRdb to about 2019). To prepare the library, the immunoSEQ multiplex PCR assay was applied. RNA was extracted using the RNeasy kit, and roughly 0.45 to 1 microgram was reverse transcribed with random hexamers. Through fastp at Q25 and MiXCR, TCRdb rebuilt clones from the public reads, retaining in-frame beta chains. Duplicate CDR3 protein sequences are folded into a single record with the most common DNA and genes. This sample has approximately 150,000 distinct CDR3 sequences in its table, and roughly 94% of those were observed once. The biggest ten clones account for over 0.07% of the sample. Sequencing was carried out using CD4+ T cells from PBMCs. All receptors come from a human donor in good health.

The chain has TRBV6-4 and TRBJ1-2; no clear D gene. The CDR3 spans 10 residues. The germline gives CDR1 MRHNA, CDR2 SNTAGT. V was pared by 6 bases and J by 8 bases, with 7 bases between. In DNA form, the CDR3 reads TGTGCCAGCAGCTCTATAGGCTACACCTTC. It yields the protein CASSSIGYTF.

The J gene is TRBJ1-5, the V gene TRBV5-1; no reliable D call. The CDR3 runs to 14 residues. Germline CDR1 SGHRS, CDR2 YFSETQ. V shed 4 bases and J shed 5 bases, with 13 bases lying between them. CDR3 in amino acids: CASSPRSMYQPQHF. The CDR3 DNA reads as TGCGCCAGCAGCCCCCGTTCGATGTATCAGCCCCAGCATTTT. Drawing the rest from reference TRBV5-1 and TRBJ1-5, the complete variable domain is KAGVTQTPRYLIKTRGQQVTLSCSPISGHRSVSWYQQTPGQGLQFLFEYFSETQRNKGNFPGRFSGRQFSNSRSEMNVSTLELGDSALYLCASSPRSMYQPQHFGDGTRLSIL.

The V call is TRBV5-1, the J call TRBJ2-2, with 11 bases aligning to TRBD2. The CDR3 totals 16 residues. The ends lost 4 bases at V and 6 bases at J; junction bases unmatched: 8. From germline, CDR1 is SGHRS and CDR2 YFSETQ. The CDR3 protein is CASSPLAGGPAGELFF. In DNA, the CDR3 is TGCGCCAGCAGCCCATTAGCGGGAGGGCCGGCCGGGGAGCTGTTTTTT.

The chain employs TRBV12-3 or TRBV12-4 and TRBJ1-5; no clear D. The ends were cut back, 3 bases at V and 2 bases at J, with 8 bases in the middle. The CDR3 extends over 14 amino acids. The CDR3 reads CASSLGLGNQPQHF. DNA of the CDR3: TGTGCCAGCAGTTTGGGGTTGGGCAATCAGCCCCAGCATTTT.

V usage is TRBV15 and J usage is TRBJ2-5, with TRBD1 matching over 8 bases. The V gene end was trimmed by 1 base and the J gene end by 4 bases; junction bases not matched to a gene: 5. Germline assignment: CDR1 LNHNV and CDR2 YYDKDF (reference sequence). The CDR3 runs 15 residues. CDR3 sequence (DNA): TGTGCCACCAGCAGAGCCCAGGGGGCCGGAGAGACCCAGTACTTC. Its translation is CATSRAQGAGETQYF.

This chain joins TRBV9 and TRBJ2-5; 8 bases align to TRBD2. This CDR3 is built from 15 residues. Germline V gene sequence: CDR1 SGDLS, CDR2 YYNGEE. V lost 0 bases to trimming and J lost 5 bases; unmatched junction nucleotides: 6. This CDR3 is CASSVATGRAETQYF. For the CDR3, the DNA is TGTGCCAGCAGCGTAGCTACCGGGAGGGCGGAGACCCAGTACTTC.

This chain links TRBV10-3 with TRBJ2-3, with TRBD1 matching over 7 bases. The CDR3 is made up of 14 amino acids. Unmatched junction bases numbered 3, after V lost 6 bases and J lost 0 bases. CDR1 ENHRY and CDR2 SYGVKD come from the germline V gene. The CDR3, as DNA: TGTGCCATCAGGACAGGGATAAGCACAGATACGCAGTATTTT. Amino acid sequence: CAIRTGISTDTQYF.

The V gene is TRBV5-1, the J gene TRBJ2-5; TRBD2 is a possible D gene (6 bases). This CDR3 comprises 15 residues. Trimming stripped 2 bases from V and 5 bases from J, with 16 bases between. Germline V gene lookup returns CDR1 SGHRS and CDR2 YFSETQ. This CDR3 is CASSLIVGGSETQYF. The CDR3 DNA follows: TGCGCCAGCAGCTTAATAGTCGGGGGATCGGAGACCCAGTACTTC.

The chain recombines TRBV28 with TRBJ1-2; 7 nucleotides line up with TRBD1. The junction had 7 bases not matched to a gene; V was cut back by 5 bases and J by 7 bases. The CDR3 contains 13 residues. CDR1 MDHEN and CDR2 SYDVKM come from the germline V gene. The CDR3 sequence is CASSHRGSIGYTF. The CDR3 nucleotides read TGTGCCAGCAGTCACAGGGGAAGTATTGGCTACACCTTC.

V gene TRBV11-2 combines with J gene TRBJ2-3; D uncertain. The CDR3 extends over 14 amino acids. CDR1 and CDR2 (germline): SGHAT, FQNNGV. Between the trimmed V and J ends, which lost 1 base and 0 bases, there was a span of 5 bases. The CDR3 region has the DNA TGTGCCAGCAGCTTAGTGGACAGCACAGATACGCAGTATTTT. Its translation is CASSLVDSTDTQYF.

J is TRBJ1-2 and V is TRBV3-1, with D possibly being TRBD1 (6 bases). Germline V lookup: CDR1 LGHDT, CDR2 YNNKEL (reference sequence). V lost 0 bases and J lost 4, with 18 bases in between. The CDR3 has 17 amino acids. CDR3 DNA: TGTGCCAGCAGCCAAGAGGACAGCGAAGCAGACTTCTATGGCTACACCTTC. Its translation is CASSQEDSEADFYGYTF. Full variable domain (outside the CDR3, taken from reference TRBV3-1 and TRBJ1-2): DTAVSQTPKYLVTQMGNDKSIKCEQNLGHDTMYWYKQDSKKFLKIMFSYNNKELIINETVPNRFSPKSPDKAHLNLHINSLELGDSAVYFCASSQEDSEADFYGYTFGSGTRLTVV.

The genes are TRBV30 and TRBJ1-2; D is uncertain. The CDR3 covers 13 residues. Per germline, CDR1 GTSNPN and CDR2 SVGIG (reference sequence). Trimming took 0 bases from V and 0 from J, leaving 5 bases between them. CDR3 sequence (DNA): TGTGCCTGGAGTGTAGCAGCTAACTATGGCTACACCTTC. Translated: CAWSVAANYGYTF.

The J gene is TRBJ2-3, the V gene TRBV30; 14 bases map to TRBD2. V shed 2 bases and J 4 bases; nucleotides not matched to a gene: 11. This CDR3 spans 18 amino acids. Germline CDR1 GTSNPN, CDR2 SVGIG (reference sequence). This CDR3 reads CAWSKGLAGVDWADTQYF. The CDR3 bases are TGTGCCTGGAGTAAGGGACTAGCGGGAGTCGATTGGGCAGATACGCAGTATTTT.

CDR3 region: CSARDRPIGGGPKNIQYF. CDR3 sequence (DNA): TGCAGTGCTAGAGATCGGCCTATTGGGGGAGGTCCCAAAAACATTCAGTACTTC. V and J are TRBV20-1 and TRBJ2-4, with D maybe TRBD2 (6 bases). Between the trimmed V and J ends, which lost 0 bases and 2 bases, there was a span of 20 bases. In germline, CDR1 is DFQATT, CDR2 SNEGSKA (reference sequence). CDR3 length: 18 amino acids.

The chain employs TRBV28 and TRBJ2-1; TRBD2 matches at 7 bases. Germline lookup yields CDR1 MDHEN and CDR2 SYDVKM. V trimming: 2 bases; J trimming: 3 bases; junction bases outside the gene matches: 10. The CDR3 runs 17 residues. CDR3 bases: TGTGCCAGCAGTTTAATGGGGCGGGAGAGGGTCTACAATGAGCAGTTCTTC. This translates into CASSLMGRERVYNEQFF.

The chain is built from TRBV7-9 and TRBJ1-2, with D hard to call. Trimming left V 3 bases short and J 3 bases short, with 11 bases between. The V gene's germline CDR1 is SEHNR and CDR2 FQNEAQ (reference sequence). This CDR3 spans 14 amino acids. CDR3: CASSFQAGDYGYTF. The CDR3 DNA sequence: TGTGCCAGCAGCTTCCAGGCCGGGGACTATGGCTACACCTTC.

V usage is TRBV6-5 and J usage is TRBJ1-1, with 10 bases identical to TRBD1. The germline CDR1 and CDR2 sequences are MNHEY and SVGAGI. V lost 4 bases, J lost 8 bases, and 7 bases stayed unmatched. The CDR3 length is 14 residues. The CDR3: CASSFRDRGEEAFF. Written as DNA, the CDR3 is TGTGCCAGCAGTTTCCGGGACAGGGGCGAAGAAGCTTTCTTT.

CDR3 DNA sequence: TGTGCCACCAGTGACTTCACAGATACGCAGTATTTT. This sequence encodes CATSDFTDTQYF. The chain joins TRBV24-1 to TRBJ2-3; no clear D. Trimming removed 4 bases at V and 2 bases at J, with 3 bases between. This CDR3 is built from 12 residues. Per the germline V gene, CDR1 is KGHDR and CDR2 is SFDVKD.

This clonotype has a single count. The rearrangement joins TRBV4-2 to TRBJ2-7; 8 positions agree with TRBD2. The CDR3 consists of 17 residues. Germline CDR1 is LGHNA and CDR2 is YNFKEQ. Trimming removed 0 bases from V and 2 bases from J; junction bases left unmatched: 9. This chain's CDR3 is CASSQDPETSEPYEQYF. The CDR3 DNA sequence: TGTGCCAGCAGCCAAGACCCCGAGACTAGCGAGCCCTACGAGCAGTACTTC.

The chain employs TRBV24-1 and TRBJ1-3; D is unclear. The length of the CDR3 is 10 residues. CDR1 is KGHDR and CDR2 is SFDVKD in the germline V gene. The germline V and J ends were trimmed by 11 bases and 2 bases, with 3 bases remaining between them. The DNA for the CDR3 is TGTGCCATACCTGGAAACACCATATATTTT. Protein product: CAIPGNTIYF.

This sequence joins TRBV19 and TRBJ1-5; 7 bases line up with TRBD1. This CDR3 is 14 amino acids long. Per the germline V gene, CDR1 is LNHDA and CDR2 is SQIVND (reference sequence). The V gene end was trimmed by 7 bases and the J gene end by 5 bases; junction bases not matched to a gene: 8. The chain's CDR3 is CASNSGQHYQPQHF. CDR3 nucleotides: TGTGCCAGTAACTCGGGACAGCACTATCAGCCCCAGCATTTT.

J is TRBJ2-7 and V is TRBV10-1; no clear D gene. The CDR3 consists of 11 residues. CDR1 and CDR2 from the germline V gene are WNHNN and SYGVQD (reference sequence). Trimming took off 8 bases at V and 5 bases at J, with 10 bases between the two ends. The CDR3 nucleotides read TGCGCCAGCTGTACGAGTAACGAGCAGTACTTC. Translated, it gives CASCTSNEQYF.

The chain uses TRBV12-3 or TRBV12-4 and TRBJ2-7, with TRBD2 identical over 11 bases. V was pared by 5 bases and J by 3 bases, with 6 bases of the junction left unmatched. The CDR3 runs 15 residues. In nucleotides, the CDR3 is TGTGCCAGCAGTACCCCCGGGACTAGCGGCTACGAGCAGTACTTC. This translates into CASSTPGTSGYEQYF.

The V call is TRBV20-1, the J call TRBJ2-1, with D possibly matching TRBD2 (6 bases). The germline V gene has CDR1 DFQATT and CDR2 SNEGSKA (reference sequence). V was pared by 8 bases and J by 10 bases, with 12 bases between. The CDR3 covers 10 residues. The CDR3 loop is CSTPSVEQFF. The CDR3 DNA follows: TGCAGTACACCTAGCGTCGAGCAGTTCTTC.

The chain employs TRBV6-2 or TRBV6-3 and TRBJ1-1; maybe TRBD1 (5 bases). This CDR3 has 15 residues. V shed 2 bases and J shed 2 bases, with 12 bases lying between them. Per the germline V gene, CDR1 is MNHEY and CDR2 is SVGEGT. This CDR3 is CASSYGGDPNTEAFF. In DNA, the CDR3 is TGTGCCAGCAGTTACGGAGGGGACCCTAACACTGAAGCTTTCTTT.

The V call is TRBV20-1, the J call TRBJ2-3, with 7 bases identical to TRBD2. CDR1 is DFQATT, CDR2 SNEGSKA, per germline (reference sequence). The CDR3 consists of 13 residues. Trimming at V came to 1 base and at J to 6 bases, leaving 4 bases not matched to a gene. CDR3 sequence reads: CSARGLAVDTQYF. For the CDR3, the DNA is TGCAGTGCTAGAGGGCTAGCGGTCGATACGCAGTATTTT.

Notes on this clonotype: One end of the junction fails to match germline, which may point to a read error. V is TRBV7-2 and J is TRBJ1-5, with no clear D. This CDR3 contains 12 residues. CDR1 SGHTA and CDR2 FQGNSA come from the germline V gene. This chain's CDR3 is CASSLANRPQHF. In DNA, the CDR3 is TGTGCCAGCAGCTTAGCGAATCGGCCCCAGCATTTT.

The chain couples TRBV5-1 to TRBJ2-3; D perhaps matches TRBD2 (5 bases). The germline V and J ends were trimmed by 3 bases and 0 bases, with 14 bases remaining between them. CDR1 and CDR2 from the germline V gene are SGHRS and YFSETQ. CDR3 length: 16 amino acids. The CDR3 reads CASSYFGLTSTDTQYF. The CDR3, as DNA: TGCGCCAGCAGCTACTTCGGACTTACTAGCACAGATACGCAGTATTTT.

This clonotype was observed a single time. The chain uses TRBV14 and TRBJ2-2; perhaps TRBD1 as D (5 bases). The length of the CDR3 is 15 residues. Deletions cut 5 bases from V and 4 bases from J, with 14 bases between. Germline CDR1 is SGHDN and CDR2 is FVKESK. CDR3 protein: CASSWGPHATGELFF. CDR3 in DNA: TGTGCCAGCAGCTGGGGCCCCCATGCCACCGGGGAGCTGTTTTTT.

CDR3 nucleotide sequence: TGTGCCAGCAGCGTAGGTTTAACAGCCCGGAATGAAGCTTTCTTT. Translation: CASSVGLTARNEAFF. This chain links TRBV9 with TRBJ1-1; the D is unclear. The V gene's germline CDR1 is SGDLS and CDR2 YYNGEE. The CDR3 is 15 amino acids. Trimming removed 0 bases at V and 7 bases at J, with 16 bases between. Full variable domain (rest looked up from reference TRBV9 and TRBJ1-1): DSGVTQTPKHLITATGQRVTLRCSPRSGDLSVYWYQQSLDQGLQFLIQYYNGEERAKGNILERFSAQQFPDLHSELNLSSLELGDSALYFCASSVGLTARNEAFFGQGTRLTVV.

V gene TRBV15 combines with J gene TRBJ2-1; 8 bases map to TRBD1. Trimming at V came to 2 bases and at J to 9 bases, leaving 18 bases not matched to a gene. The germline V gene encodes CDR1 LNHNV and CDR2 YYDKDF (reference sequence). The CDR3 is 18 amino acids. The CDR3 DNA reads as TGTGCCACCAGCAGATCGCAAAACTGGGACAGGCGCCCCGGTGAGCAGTTCTTC. Translated: CATSRSQNWDRRPGEQFF.

A few counts support this clonotype. CDR3 coding DNA: TGTGCCAGCAGTTCCTTCGGGACTAGCGGTACTTACGAGCAGTACTTC. Its translation: CASSSFGTSGTYEQYF. The rearrangement links TRBV6-5 to TRBJ2-7; 11 nucleotides match TRBD2. This CDR3 region has 16 residues. Trimming at V came to 4 bases and at J to 4 bases, leaving 9 bases not matched to a gene. Germline V gene sequence: CDR1 MNHEY, CDR2 SVGAGI.